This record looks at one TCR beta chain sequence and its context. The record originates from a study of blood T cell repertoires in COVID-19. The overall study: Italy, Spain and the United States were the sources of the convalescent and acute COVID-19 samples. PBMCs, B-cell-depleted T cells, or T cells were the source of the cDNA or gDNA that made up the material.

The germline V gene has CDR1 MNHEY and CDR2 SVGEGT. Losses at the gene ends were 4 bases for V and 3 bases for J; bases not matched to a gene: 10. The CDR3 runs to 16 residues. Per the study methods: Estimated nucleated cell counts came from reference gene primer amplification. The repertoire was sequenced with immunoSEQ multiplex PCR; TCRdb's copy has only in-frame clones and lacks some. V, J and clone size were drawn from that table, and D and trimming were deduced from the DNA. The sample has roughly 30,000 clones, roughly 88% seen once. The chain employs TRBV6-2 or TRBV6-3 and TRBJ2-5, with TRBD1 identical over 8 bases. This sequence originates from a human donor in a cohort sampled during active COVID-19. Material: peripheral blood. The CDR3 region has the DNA TGTGCCAGCAGTTCCCGACAGGGGCAGCGCGAAGAGACCCAGTACTTC. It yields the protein CASSSRQGQREETQYF.